Each of the 4 T cell receptor beta chains below was sequenced from the same sample in a study of T cells in Graves' hyperthyroidism and ophthalmopathy. RNA transcripts gave rise to amplified TCR beta CDR3 regions. A first-round RT-PCR of the TCR CDR3 used the HTBI primer set. In TCRdb, the multiplex PCR reads were re-called with MiXCR into one record per CDR3 protein. Of some 500,000 distinct CDR3 sequences in the sample, approximately 15% were seen once. Sequences were obtained from blood. All receptors derive from a woman between 18 and 29 years old with Graves' hyperthyroidism.

In this sample, this clonotype turned up many times. The V gene is TRBV2, the J gene TRBJ2-3, with 7 bases that match TRBD2. The CDR3 totals 14 residues. Germline V gene lookup returns CDR1 SNHLY and CDR2 FYNNEI. The ends lost 8 bases at V and 5 bases at J; junction bases unmatched: 10. The CDR3 spells CASAVREIKDTQYF. The CDR3 bases are TGTGCCAGCGCGGTGCGGGAGATTAAAGATACGCAGTATTTT.

Ten or more counts support this clonotype. A read error may account for a junction end that differs from germline. The V call is TRBV15, the J call TRBJ2-3; 7 nucleotides agree with TRBD1. The V gene's germline CDR1 is LNHNV and CDR2 YYDKDF (reference sequence). This CDR3 has 15 residues. DNA for the CDR3: TGTGCCACCAGCAGAGTTGGGACAGATACAGATACGCAGTGTTTT. Protein product: CATSRVGTDTDTQCF.

This clonotype showed up just a few times. The chain joins TRBV7-9 to TRBJ2-3; TRBD2 matches at 7 bases. After removal of 5 bases from V and 1 base from J, the junction contained 6 bases not matched to a gene. The CDR3 covers 15 residues. Germline V gives CDR1 SEHNR, CDR2 FQNEAQ (reference sequence). The CDR3 nucleotides are TGTGCCAGCAGCCGAAGCGGGATAGGCACAGATACGCAGTATTTT. The encoded protein is CASSRSGIGTDTQYF.

The rearrangement links TRBV11-2 to TRBJ1-2; D unresolved. In germline, CDR1 is SGHAT, CDR2 FQNNGV. V was trimmed by 0 bases and J by 8 bases, leaving 10 bases between them. This CDR3 has 13 residues. The CDR3 spells CASSLDLGSGYTF. The DNA of the CDR3 is TGTGCCAGCAGCTTAGATCTGGGGTCCGGCTACACCTTC. Using reference TRBV11-2 and TRBJ1-2 for the parts outside the CDR3, the full variable domain is EAGVAQSPRYKIIEKRQSVAFWCNPISGHATLYWYQQILGQGPKLLIQFQNNGVVDDSQLPKDRFSAERLKGVDSTLKIQPAKLEDSAVYLCASSLDLGSGYTFGSGTRLTVV.